The rows below give T cell receptor beta chains drawn from one sample of a study of T cell responses to AZD1222 COVID-19 vaccine. TCRdb's table, derived via immunoSEQ multiplex PCR, lists solely in-frame clones and lacks some. The table records under 150,000 clones, around 86% of them present only once. The material was peripheral blood, obtained on day 0 of MenACWY control vaccination. These receptors were obtained from an adult in good health. CDR3s include the opening cysteine and the closing phenylalanine or tryptophan. The D gene is left open where the match is weak. A clone size is listed for some rows: how often the clone was seen (once, few, many), or a class if it is expanded.

TRBD1 TRBJ1-2 TRBV7-9 NA CASSAGRQGANYGYTF TGTGCCAGCAGCGCCGGGAGACAGGGTGCTAACTATGGCTACACCTTC
TRBD1 TRBJ1-1 TRBV6-5 NA CASSYGGGAGGTEAFF TGTGCCAGCAGTTACGGAGGGGGCGCGGGGGGCACTGAAGCTTTCTTT
TRBD1 TRBJ2-7 TRBV10-3 NA CAIMGQGRYEQYF TGTGCCATCATGGGACAGGGGCGGTACGAGCAGTACTTC
TRBD1 TRBJ2-2 TRBV3-1/TRBV3-2 NA CASSPWTGGATGELFF TGTGCCAGCAGCCCCTGGACAGGGGGCGCCACCGGGGAGCTGTTTTTT
NA TRBJ1-3 TRBV6-5 NA CASSYSRQGIGNTIYF TGTGCCAGCAGTTACTCGAGGCAGGGGATAGGAAACACCATATATTTT
NA TRBJ2-5 TRBV7-2 NA CASSLAGGGETQYF TGTGCCAGCAGCTTAGCGGGGGGCGGGGAGACCCAGTACTTC
TRBD1 TRBJ2-1 TRBV5-3 NA CARSFGQGRKFF TGTGCCAGAAGCTTCGGACAGGGGCGGAAGTTCTTC
NA TRBJ1-1 TRBV11-2 NA CASSHGGISGNTEAFF TGTGCCAGCAGCCACGGGGGGATTAGCGGTAACACTGAAGCTTTCTTT
TRBD1 TRBJ1-6 TRBV19 NA CASSGDRGYSPLHF TGTGCCAGTAGCGGGGACAGGGGGTACTCACCCCTCCACTTT
NA TRBJ2-7 TRBV14 NA CASSPGRGEQYF TGTGCCAGCAGCCCCGGACGAGGCGAGCAGTACTTC
NA TRBJ1-2 TRBV4-1 NA CASSQGWTGIYGYTF TGCGCCAGCAGCCAAGGTTGGACCGGAATCTATGGCTACACCTTC
NA TRBJ2-7 TRBV6-2/TRBV6-3 once CASSPLRDSYEQYF TGTGCCAGCAGCCCCCTGCGGGACAGCTACGAGCAGTACTTC
TRBD1 TRBJ2-6 TRBV2 NA CASSFTPGQPTSGANVLTF TGTGCCAGCAGTTTTACTCCGGGACAGCCCACCTCTGGGGCCAACGTCCTGACTTTC
NA TRBJ2-7 TRBV5-6 few CASSLWPPGGEQYF TGTGCCAGCAGCTTGTGGCCCCCGGGCGGAGAGCAGTACTTC
NA TRBJ1-6 TRBV19 NA CASSIKGGDGSPLHF TGTGCCAGTAGTATAAAGGGGGGGGATGGCTCACCCCTCCACTTT
NA TRBJ2-2 TRBV28 NA CASDDYSGELFF TGTGCCAGCGACGACTACAGCGGGGAGCTGTTTTTT
NA TRBJ1-2 TRBV4-1 NA CASSLTGTTGRAGYTF TGCGCCAGCAGCCTAACCGGGACCACAGGGAGGGCCGGCTACACCTTC
NA TRBJ1-3 TRBV9 NA CASSLAGTGNTIYF TGTGCCAGCAGCCTCGCGGGGACTGGAAACACCATATATTTT
NA TRBJ2-1 TRBV28 NA CASSFVENEQFF TGTGCCAGCAGTTTCGTAGAAAATGAGCAGTTCTTC
NA TRBJ1-2 TRBV29-1 few CSVRTLYGYTF TGCAGCGTTCGGACATTGTATGGCTACACCTTC
TRBD2 TRBJ2-1 TRBV7-9 NA CASSPVGGFPYNEQFF TGTGCCAGCAGCCCAGTCGGGGGGTTCCCCTACAATGAGCAGTTCTTC
NA TRBJ2-5 TRBV4-1 few CASSQDNPGDTQYF TGCGCCAGCAGCCAAGATAACCCCGGGGACACCCAGTACTTC
NA TRBJ1-2 TRBV5-4 NA CASTPGGAGPYGYTF TGTGCCAGCACCCCCGGGGGGGCTGGGCCCTATGGCTACACCTTC
NA TRBJ2-5 TRBV3-1/TRBV3-2 NA CASSLKPNQETQYF TGTGCCAGCAGCCTTAAACCAAACCAAGAGACCCAGTACTTC
NA TRBJ2-1 TRBV7-3 once CASSPSQGRSYNEQFF TGTGCCAGCAGCCCGTCTCAGGGGCGCTCCTACAATGAGCAGTTCTTC
NA TRBJ2-3 TRBV24-1 NA CATSDPGASGTDTQYF TGTGCCACCAGTGATCCGGGGGCGTCGGGCACAGATACGCAGTATTTT
TRBD1 TRBJ2-1 TRBV28 NA CASEQGAGNNEQFF TGTGCCAGCGAGCAGGGGGCAGGTAACAATGAGCAGTTCTTC
TRBD1 TRBJ1-5 TRBV5-6 once CASSLKGAGNQPQHF TGTGCCAGCAGCTTGAAGGGGGCAGGAAATCAGCCCCAGCATTTT
NA TRBJ2-1 TRBV28 NA CASRQGYGYNEQFF TGTGCCAGCCGCCAGGGTTATGGCTACAATGAGCAGTTCTTC
NA TRBJ1-2 TRBV29-1 NA CSVYLGGRGYGYTF TGCAGCGTTTATCTCGGGGGGCGAGGCTATGGCTACACCTTC
TRBD2 TRBJ2-3 TRBV9 NA CASSPGRRTDTQYF TGTGCCAGCAGCCCCGGGAGGCGCACAGATACGCAGTATTTT
NA TRBJ2-7 TRBV5-1 NA CASSLEGGGLVYEQYF TGCGCCAGCAGCTTGGAGGGGGGTGGACTAGTCTACGAGCAGTACTTC
TRBD1 TRBJ1-1 TRBV5-1 few CASSQGGQGRTEAFF TGCGCCAGCAGCCAAGGGGGACAGGGGCGCACTGAAGCTTTCTTT
NA TRBJ1-2 TRBV5-4 NA CASTERTPYGYTF TGTGCCAGCACCGAACGGACACCCTATGGCTACACCTTC
NA TRBJ1-1 TRBV12-3/TRBV12-4 NA CASKLGGSEAFF TGTGCCAGCAAATTGGGAGGCTCTGAAGCTTTCTTT
TRBD2 TRBJ2-7 TRBV9 NA CASSVGSGGRNVYEQYF TGTGCCAGCAGCGTAGGATCGGGCGGGAGAAATGTCTACGAGCAGTACTTC
NA TRBJ1-5 TRBV5-5 once CASSRDYSNQPQHF TGTGCCAGCAGCCGCGACTATAGCAATCAGCCCCAGCATTTT
NA TRBJ2-7 TRBV11-2 NA CASSHIQGSYEQYF TGTGCCAGCAGCCACATACAGGGATCCTACGAGCAGTACTTC
NA TRBJ2-1 TRBV7-2 NA CASSLGQTRSNEQFF TGTGCCAGCAGCTTGGGTCAAACCAGATCCAATGAGCAGTTCTTC
TRBD1 TRBJ2-1 TRBV4-1 NA CASSQGIQGAYNEQFF TGCGCCAGCAGCCAAGGGATACAGGGGGCCTACAATGAGCAGTTCTTC
NA TRBJ1-2 TRBV5-1 few CASSPSGTTNYGYTF TGCGCCAGCAGCCCAAGCGGGACAACTAACTATGGCTACACCTTC
NA TRBJ2-5 TRBV5-1 NA CASSLVAGIEETQYF TGCGCCAGCAGCTTGGTGGCAGGAATCGAAGAGACCCAGTACTTC
NA TRBJ1-1 TRBV13 few CASSLSENTEAFF TGTGCCAGCAGCTTATCCGAGAACACTGAAGCTTTCTTT
NA TRBJ1-1 TRBV5-1 NA CASSLDSFMNTEAFF TGCGCCAGCAGCTTGGACAGCTTCATGAACACTGAAGCTTTCTTT
NA TRBJ1-4 TRBV5-1 NA CASGPGVSNEKLFF TGCGCCAGCGGTCCGGGGGTCTCTAATGAAAAACTGTTTTTT
NA TRBJ1-3 TRBV5-1 once CASSLAPGAPVGNTIYF TGCGCCAGCAGCTTGGCCCCGGGGGCGCCGGTTGGAAACACCATATATTTT
TRBD1 TRBJ2-3 TRBV7-3 NA CASSLQGAADTQYF TGTGCCAGCAGCTTACAGGGGGCAGCAGATACGCAGTATTTT
NA TRBJ2-2 TRBV6-5 NA CASTPDRNTGELFF TGTGCCAGCACCCCCGACAGGAACACCGGGGAGCTGTTTTTT
NA TRBJ1-2 TRBV9 NA CASSPGSGGYGYTF TGTGCCAGCAGCCCTGGGTCGGGGGGCTATGGCTACACCTTC
NA TRBJ2-3 TRBV5-1 NA CASSPTGTSTDTQYF TGCGCCAGCAGCCCAACCGGGACGAGCACAGATACGCAGTATTTT
NA TRBJ1-2 TRBV30 NA CAWTLGEAFYGYTF TGTGCCTGGACCTTGGGGGAGGCCTTTTACGGCTACACCTTC
TRBD1 TRBJ1-1 TRBV6-5 NA CASSPLGQGNTEAFF TGTGCCAGCAGTCCACTGGGACAGGGAAACACTGAAGCTTTCTTT
NA TRBJ1-2 TRBV7-9 NA CASSLGQMDYGYTF TGTGCCAGCAGCTTAGGTCAGATGGACTATGGCTACACCTTC
TRBD2 TRBJ2-1 TRBV7-3 NA CASSLTSGARDEQFF TGTGCCAGCAGCTTAACTAGCGGGGCGAGAGATGAGCAGTTCTTC
TRBD2 TRBJ2-5 TRBV5-1 NA CASSRTSGGEETQYF TGCGCCAGCAGCCGGACTAGCGGGGGGGAAGAGACCCAGTACTTC
NA TRBJ1-2 TRBV3-1/TRBV3-2 NA CASTQERGTVSHGYTF TGTGCCAGCACCCAGGAGAGGGGGACTGTTTCTCATGGCTACACCTTC
NA TRBJ2-5 TRBV5-8 NA CASSLSLGWGETQYF TGTGCCAGCAGCTTGAGTCTGGGATGGGGAGAGACCCAGTACTTC
NA TRBJ1-3 TRBV9 NA CASSVAPGQRSTTIYF TGTGCCAGCAGCGTAGCCCCCGGACAGAGGAGCACCACCATATATTTT
TRBD1 TRBJ2-2 TRBV6-6 NA CASTGQGRGGELFF TGTGCCAGCACGGGACAGGGCCGGGGCGGGGAGCTGTTTTTT